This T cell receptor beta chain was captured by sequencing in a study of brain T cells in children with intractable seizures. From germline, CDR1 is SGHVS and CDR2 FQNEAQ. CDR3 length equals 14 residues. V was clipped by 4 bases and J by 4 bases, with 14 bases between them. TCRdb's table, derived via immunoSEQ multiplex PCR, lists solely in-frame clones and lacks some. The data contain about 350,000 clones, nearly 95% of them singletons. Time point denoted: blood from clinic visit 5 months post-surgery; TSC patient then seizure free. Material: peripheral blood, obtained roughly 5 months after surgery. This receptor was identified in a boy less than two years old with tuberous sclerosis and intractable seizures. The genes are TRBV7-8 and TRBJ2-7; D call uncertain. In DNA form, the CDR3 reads TGTGCCAGCAGCTGGCTGGCAGACCCTTACGAGCAGTACTTC. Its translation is CASSWLADPYEQYF.